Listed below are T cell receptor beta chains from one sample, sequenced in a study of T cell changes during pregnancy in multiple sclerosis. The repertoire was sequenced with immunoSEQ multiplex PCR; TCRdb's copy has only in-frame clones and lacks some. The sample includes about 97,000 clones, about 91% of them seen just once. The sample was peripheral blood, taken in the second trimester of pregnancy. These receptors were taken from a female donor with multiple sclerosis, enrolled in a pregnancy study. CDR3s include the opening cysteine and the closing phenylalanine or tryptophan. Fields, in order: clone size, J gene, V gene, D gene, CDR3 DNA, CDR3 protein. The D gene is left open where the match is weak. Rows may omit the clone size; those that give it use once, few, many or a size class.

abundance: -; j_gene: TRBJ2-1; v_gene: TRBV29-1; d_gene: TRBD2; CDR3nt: TGCAGCATTGGAAAAGGGACTAGCGGGAGTGAGCAGTTCTTC; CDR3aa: CSIGKGTSGSEQFF
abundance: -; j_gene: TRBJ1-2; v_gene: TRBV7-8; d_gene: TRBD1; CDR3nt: TGTGCCAGCAGCCCACGGACAGGGGGCAACTATGGCTACACCTTC; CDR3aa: CASSPRTGGNYGYTF
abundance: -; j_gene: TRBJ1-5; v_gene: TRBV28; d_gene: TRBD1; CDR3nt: TGTGCCAGCAGTCCTGGGACAGGGATCCAACTCTTCAATCAGCCCCAGCATTTT; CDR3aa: CASSPGTGIQLFNQPQHF
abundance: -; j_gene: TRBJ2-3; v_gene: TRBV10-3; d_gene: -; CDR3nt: TGTGCCATCGGGCCGTTATCAGATACGCAGTATTTT; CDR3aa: CAIGPLSDTQYF
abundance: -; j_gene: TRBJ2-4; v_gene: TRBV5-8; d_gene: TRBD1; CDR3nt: TGTGCCAGCAGCCCACCAGCCAGGGGGTTAGCCAAAAACATTCAGTACTTC; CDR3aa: CASSPPARGLAKNIQYF
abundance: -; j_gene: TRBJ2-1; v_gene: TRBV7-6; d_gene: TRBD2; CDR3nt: TGTGCCAGCAGCTTAGTAGCGGGGGTTCCTAACAATGAGCAGTTCTTC; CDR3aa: CASSLVAGVPNNEQFF
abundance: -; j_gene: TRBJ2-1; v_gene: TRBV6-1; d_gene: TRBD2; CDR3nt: TGTGCCAGCAGAGAAACTAGCGGGAGGGCAAGCCGCTACAATGAGCAGTTCTTC; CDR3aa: CASRETSGRASRYNEQFF
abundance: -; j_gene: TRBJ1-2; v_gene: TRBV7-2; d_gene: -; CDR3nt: TGTGCCAGCAGCTTAGACGGAACCGGGTTCCCGAACTATGGCTACACCTTC; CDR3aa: CASSLDGTGFPNYGYTF
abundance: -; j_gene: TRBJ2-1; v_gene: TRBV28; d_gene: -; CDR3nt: TGTGCCAGCAGTTCCCGGAGGCGGGTCTACAATGAGCAGTTCTTC; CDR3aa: CASSSRRRVYNEQFF
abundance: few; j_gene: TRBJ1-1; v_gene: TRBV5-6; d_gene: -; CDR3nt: TGTGCCAGCCGGCGGGGCGTGAACACTGAAGCTTTCTTT; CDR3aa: CASRRGVNTEAFF